This entry is about one TCR beta chain. The target antigen is unknown. Primers used in a second PCR of roughly 6 to 12 cycles were a sample-barcoded 5' primer and a J-beta primer mix. The authors tagged each cDNA molecule using a template-switch adaptor with 12 random nucleotides. MiXCR was run by TCRdb on the 5' RACE reads, yielding one entry per CDR3 protein. The table shows around 900,000 distinct CDR3 sequences, with about 51% occurring only once. The data stem from a study of blood T cells in healthy people across ages. Findings of the study overall: Across the age range, TCR beta diversity per million T cells fell in a roughly linear way.

All donors came from Russia, were Caucasian and healthy, and spanned ages roughly 6 to 95. V lost 6 bases and J lost 13, with 13 bases in between. Germline V gene sequence: CDR1 MNHEY, CDR2 SVGEGT. The CDR3 totals 11 residues. The specimen was blood. The chain links TRBV6-2 or TRBV6-3 to TRBJ2-4, with D unresolved. The clonotype was recovered from a woman aged 60-75 years in good health. The CDR3 nucleotides are TGTGCCAGCAGGACTTACGGAGAGCAGTACTTC. The encoded protein is CASRTYGEQYF.